A selection of T cell receptor beta chains follows, all from one sample in a study of siplizumab effects on memory and regulatory T cells. The repertoire was sequenced with immunoSEQ multiplex PCR; TCRdb's copy has only in-frame clones and lacks some. Among roughly 56,000 clones listed, approximately 93% were seen once. Material for sequencing was CD8+ T cells sorted from blood. Receptor source: a human donor in good health. CDR3s include the opening cysteine and the closing phenylalanine or tryptophan. Fields, in order: CDR3 protein, J gene, V gene.

CASGREPYNEQFF TRBJ2-1 TRBV7-3
CASSLTRVEQYF TRBJ2-7 TRBV28
CASSLEGGSTEAFF TRBJ1-1 TRBV5-4
CASSLASAGEGISYEQYF TRBJ2-7 TRBV5-4
CASSQSRTITYEQYF TRBJ2-7 TRBV4-1
CSVGRGETQYF TRBJ2-5 TRBV29-1
CASSAGSMNTEAFF TRBJ1-1 TRBV19
CATSYDQGDYNEQFF TRBJ2-1 TRBV15
CSVEGQGFYEQYF TRBJ2-7 TRBV29-1
CASSLCWRVRGREQYF TRBJ2-7 TRBV11-2
CASSDGRTYEQYF TRBJ2-7 TRBV10-2
CASSYTETGRYGYTF TRBJ1-2 TRBV6-6
CASSDRTSGTYEQYF TRBJ2-7 TRBV5-1
CSVLKTGTGGYEQYF TRBJ2-7 TRBV29-1
CASGAGESYEQYF TRBJ2-7 TRBV12-5
CASSQDRTGHEQYF TRBJ2-7 TRBV4-2
CSARVQDPHTF TRBJ1-2 TRBV20-1
CASSEALGEENTIYF TRBJ1-3 TRBV6-1
CASSSQASSGNTIYF TRBJ1-3 TRBV2
CASSVGLGGTETQYF TRBJ2-5 TRBV9
CASSEAADTVAFF TRBJ1-1 TRBV25-1
CASSTQGGRIEQYF TRBJ2-7 TRBV19
CASSEQGPANYGYTF TRBJ1-2 TRBV2
CASSLRDAPYEQYF TRBJ2-7 TRBV28
CASSSGTNSYEQYF TRBJ2-7 TRBV28
CASSPESLVYEQYF TRBJ2-7 TRBV11-2
CASSFGLAGNEQFF TRBJ2-1 TRBV28
CASSLRGGTGLSGANVLTF TRBJ2-6 TRBV27
CASSQSNYDTDRVEAFF TRBJ1-1 TRBV23-1
CASASPQGWNTEAFF TRBJ1-1 TRBV6-5
CASSGGRDRGYTF TRBJ1-2 TRBV5-5
CASNLGKAGTYNEQFF TRBJ2-1 TRBV6-6
CASTRGSEQYF TRBJ2-7 TRBV23-1
CASSQAVAGLNTGELFF TRBJ2-2 TRBV4-2
CASSEGLLAEPTSPAYEQYF TRBJ2-7 TRBV6-1
CASSETSGTGYEQYF TRBJ2-7 TRBV5-1
CASSPGPIPYEQYF TRBJ2-7 TRBV7-9
CASYDNTGELFF TRBJ2-2 TRBV19
CACTPTGRNQPQHF TRBJ1-5 TRBV28
CASSLEGWNQPQHF TRBJ1-5 TRBV27
CAWSEDTGELFF TRBJ2-2 TRBV30
CASSGGTSVGELFF TRBJ2-2 TRBV27
CASSPVRGSTNEKLFF TRBJ1-4 TRBV5-6
CASSEMRTQYF TRBJ2-5 TRBV6-1
CATSRVVEREGGEQYF TRBJ2-7 TRBV15
CASSSGNQPQHF TRBJ1-5 TRBV7-2
CASREAVLTGELFF TRBJ2-2 TRBV4-2
CASSPGSSYGYTF TRBJ1-2 TRBV4-2
CASSYGSRNEQFF TRBJ2-1 TRBV6-5
CSVAEGYEQYF TRBJ2-7 TRBV29-1